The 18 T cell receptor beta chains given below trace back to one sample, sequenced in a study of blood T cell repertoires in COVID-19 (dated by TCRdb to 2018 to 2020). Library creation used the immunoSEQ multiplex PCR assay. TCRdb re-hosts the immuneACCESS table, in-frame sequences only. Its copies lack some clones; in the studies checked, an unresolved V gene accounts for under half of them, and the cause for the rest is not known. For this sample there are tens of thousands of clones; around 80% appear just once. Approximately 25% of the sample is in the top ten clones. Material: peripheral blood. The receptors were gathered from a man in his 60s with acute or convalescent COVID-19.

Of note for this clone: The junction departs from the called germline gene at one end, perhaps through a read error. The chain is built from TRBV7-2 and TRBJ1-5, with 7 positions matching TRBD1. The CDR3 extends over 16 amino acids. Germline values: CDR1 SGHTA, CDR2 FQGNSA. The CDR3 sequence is CAGSLIGGWSNQPQHF. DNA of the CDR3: TGTGCCGGCAGCTTAATAGGGGGCTGGAGCAATCAGCCCCAGCATTTT.

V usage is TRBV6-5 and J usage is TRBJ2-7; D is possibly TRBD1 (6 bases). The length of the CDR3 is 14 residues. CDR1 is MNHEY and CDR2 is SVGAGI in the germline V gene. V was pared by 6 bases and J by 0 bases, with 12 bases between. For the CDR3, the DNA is TGTGCCAGCAGAAGAGGGGGTAACTCCTACGAGCAGTACGTC. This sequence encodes CASRRGGNSYEQYV.

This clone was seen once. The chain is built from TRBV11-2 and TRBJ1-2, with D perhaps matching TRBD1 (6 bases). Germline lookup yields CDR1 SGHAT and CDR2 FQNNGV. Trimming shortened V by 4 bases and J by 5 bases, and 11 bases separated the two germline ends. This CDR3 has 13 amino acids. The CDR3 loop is CASSSDRIYGYTF. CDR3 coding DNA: TGTGCCAGCAGCTCCGACAGGATTTATGGCTACACCTTC. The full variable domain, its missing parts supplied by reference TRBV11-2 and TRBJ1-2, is EAGVAQSPRYKIIEKRQSVAFWCNPISGHATLYWYQQILGQGPKLLIQFQNNGVVDDSQLPKDRFSAERLKGVDSTLKIQPAKLEDSAVYLCASSSDRIYGYTFGSGTRLTVV.

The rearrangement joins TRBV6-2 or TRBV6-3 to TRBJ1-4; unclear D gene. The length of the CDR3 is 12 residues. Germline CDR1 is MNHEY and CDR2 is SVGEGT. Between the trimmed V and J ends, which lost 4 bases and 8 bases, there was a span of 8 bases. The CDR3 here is CASSWSSEKLFF. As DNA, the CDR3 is TGTGCCAGCAGTTGGAGCAGCGAAAAACTGTTTTTT.

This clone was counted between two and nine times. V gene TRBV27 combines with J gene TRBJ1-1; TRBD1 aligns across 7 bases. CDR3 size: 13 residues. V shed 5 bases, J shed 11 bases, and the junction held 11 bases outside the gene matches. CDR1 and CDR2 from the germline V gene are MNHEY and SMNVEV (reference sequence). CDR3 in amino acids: CASSTPYRGAAFF. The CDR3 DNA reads TGTGCCAGCAGTACGCCCTACAGGGGAGCGGCTTTCTTT.

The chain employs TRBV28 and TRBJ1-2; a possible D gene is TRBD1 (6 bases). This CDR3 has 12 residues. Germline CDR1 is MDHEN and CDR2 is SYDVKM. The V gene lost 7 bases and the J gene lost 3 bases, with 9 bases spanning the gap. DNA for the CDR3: TGTGCCAGCAAACAGGGAGACTATGGCTACACCTTC. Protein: CASKQGDYGYTF.

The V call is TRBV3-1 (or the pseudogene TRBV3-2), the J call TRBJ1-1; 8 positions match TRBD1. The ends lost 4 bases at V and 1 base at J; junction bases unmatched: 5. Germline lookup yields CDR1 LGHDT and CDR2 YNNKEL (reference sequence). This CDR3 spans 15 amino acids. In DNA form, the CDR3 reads TGTGCCAGCAGCCCGCTCGGACAGGGGAACACTGAAGCTTTCTTT. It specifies CASSPLGQGNTEAFF.

CDR3 region: CASSDRGEWTEAFF. The CDR3, as DNA: TGTGCCAGCAGCGACAGGGGAGAATGGACTGAAGCTTTCTTT. The V call is TRBV9, the J call TRBJ1-1, with 7 bases lining up with TRBD1. The germline V gene encodes CDR1 SGDLS and CDR2 YYNGEE. V shed 3 bases and J 5 bases; nucleotides not matched to a gene: 7. CDR3 size: 14 residues.

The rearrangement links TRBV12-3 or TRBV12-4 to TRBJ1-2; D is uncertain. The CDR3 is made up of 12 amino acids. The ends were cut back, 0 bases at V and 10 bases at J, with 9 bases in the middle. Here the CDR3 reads CASSLAGLFYTF. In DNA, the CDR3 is TGTGCCAGCAGTTTAGCTGGACTCTTCTACACCTTC.

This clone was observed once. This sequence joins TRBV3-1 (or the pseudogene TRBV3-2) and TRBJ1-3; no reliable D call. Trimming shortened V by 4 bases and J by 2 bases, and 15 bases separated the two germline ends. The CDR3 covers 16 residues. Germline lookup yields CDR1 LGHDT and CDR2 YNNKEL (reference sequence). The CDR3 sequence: CASSPVRSGPGNTIYF. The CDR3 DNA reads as TGTGCCAGCAGCCCCGTCCGGTCCGGTCCTGGAAACACCATATATTTT.

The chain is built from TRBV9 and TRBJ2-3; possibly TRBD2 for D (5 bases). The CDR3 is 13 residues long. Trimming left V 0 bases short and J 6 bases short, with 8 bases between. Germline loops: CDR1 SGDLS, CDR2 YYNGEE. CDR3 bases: TGTGCCAGCAGCGTAGACCCGGGGGATACGCAGTATTTT. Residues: CASSVDPGDTQYF.

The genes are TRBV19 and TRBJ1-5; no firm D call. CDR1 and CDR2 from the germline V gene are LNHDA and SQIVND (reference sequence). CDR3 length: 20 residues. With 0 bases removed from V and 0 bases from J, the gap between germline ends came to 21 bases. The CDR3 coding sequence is TGTGCCAGTAGTATAGAAGAGGGTCGTCCGATTTCGTATAGCAATCAGCCCCAGCATTTT. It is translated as CASSIEEGRPISYSNQPQHF.

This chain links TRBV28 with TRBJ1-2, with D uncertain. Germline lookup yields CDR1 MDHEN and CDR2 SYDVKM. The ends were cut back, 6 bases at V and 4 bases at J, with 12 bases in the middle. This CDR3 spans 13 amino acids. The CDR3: CASSPRTAYGYTF. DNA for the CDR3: TGTGCCAGCAGCCCCCGTACTGCCTATGGCTACACCTTC.

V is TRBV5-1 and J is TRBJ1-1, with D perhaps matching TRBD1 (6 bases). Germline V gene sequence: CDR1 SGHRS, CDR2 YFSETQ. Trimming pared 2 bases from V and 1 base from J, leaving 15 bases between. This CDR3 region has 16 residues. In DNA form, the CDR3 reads TGCGCCAGCAGCTTTGTTCAGGGGTCACCGAACACTGAAGCTTTCTTT. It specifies CASSFVQGSPNTEAFF.

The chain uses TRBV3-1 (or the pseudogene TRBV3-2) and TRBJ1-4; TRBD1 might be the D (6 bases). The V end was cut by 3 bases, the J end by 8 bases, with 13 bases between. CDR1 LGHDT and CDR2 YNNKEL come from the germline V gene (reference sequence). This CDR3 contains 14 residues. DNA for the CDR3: TGTGCCAGCAGCCAGAAGGGGGAGGGCGAAAAACTGTTTTTT. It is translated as CASSQKGEGEKLFF.

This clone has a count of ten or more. The CDR3 sequence: CASSEVAGGEQYF. CDR3 bases: TGTGCCAGCAGTGAAGTGGCAGGGGGCGAGCAGTACTTC. V usage is TRBV2 and J usage is TRBJ2-7; 7 nucleotides agree with TRBD1. The CDR3 runs to 13 residues. Germline V CDR1 and CDR2: SNHLY, FYNNEI. V was clipped by 1 base and J by 6 bases; unmatched bases: 3. Based on the CDR3 plus reference TRBV2 and TRBJ2-7, the full variable domain is EPEVTQTPSHQVTQMGQEVILRCVPISNHLYFYWYRQILGQKVEFLVSFYNNEISEKSEIFDDQFSVERPDGSNFTLKIRSTKLEDSAMYFCASSEVAGGEQYFGPGTRLTVT.

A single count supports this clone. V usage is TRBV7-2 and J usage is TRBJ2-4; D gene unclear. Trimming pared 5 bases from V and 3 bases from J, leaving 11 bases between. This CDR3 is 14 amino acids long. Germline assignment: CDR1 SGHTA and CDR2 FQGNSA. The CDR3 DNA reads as TGTGCCAGCAGCCCAGATGGAGACAAAAACATTCAGTACTTC. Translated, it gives CASSPDGDKNIQYF.

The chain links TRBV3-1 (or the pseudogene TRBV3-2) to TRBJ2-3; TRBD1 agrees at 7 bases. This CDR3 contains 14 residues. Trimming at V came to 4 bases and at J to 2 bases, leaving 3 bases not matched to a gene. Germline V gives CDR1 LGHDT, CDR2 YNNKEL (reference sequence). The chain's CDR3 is CASSRQGTTDTQYF. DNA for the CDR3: TGTGCCAGCAGCCGACAGGGAACCACAGATACGCAGTATTTT.